What follows are 27 T cell receptor beta chains derived from one specimen sequenced in a study of T-cell reconstitution after alpha-beta-depleted transplantation in children. Preparing the TCRbeta library involved the use of unique molecular identifiers. TCRdb processed the PCR reads anew with MiXCR; each CDR3 protein has one entry. Of some 500,000 distinct CDR3 sequences in the sample, about 16% are singletons; the top ten hold 3.3%. The starting material was PBMCs from the stem cell graft donor, obtained from the stem cell graft. Receptor source: a human donor who donated a stem cell graft to a child with acute lymphoblastic leukemia.

This clonotype has a handful of counts. The chain combines TRBV27 with TRBJ1-5; no definite D call. The CDR3 is 12 residues long. Germline CDR1 reads MNHEY; CDR2 reads SMNVEV (reference sequence). Deletions cut 5 bases from V and 6 bases from J, with 8 bases between. The CDR3 loop reads CASSRLGQPQHF. The CDR3 DNA reads TGTGCCAGCAGTCGCTTAGGTCAGCCCCAGCATTTT.

This clonotype came up a few times. The genes are TRBV7-3 and TRBJ2-2; 7 bases align to TRBD1. The CDR3 loop spans 18 amino acids. V dropped 4 bases and J dropped 3; count of bases not matched to a gene: 14. Germline-derived CDR1 and CDR2 are SGHTA and FQGTGA. The CDR3 protein is CASSWTLSTGPDTGELFF. The CDR3 DNA sequence: TGTGCCAGCAGCTGGACGCTTTCGACAGGGCCCGACACCGGGGAGCTGTTTTTT.

In its sample, this clonotype was seen a few times. The chain's CDR3 is CASSPGTAFNYGYTF. The CDR3 DNA sequence: TGCGCCAGCAGTCCCGGGACAGCCTTTAACTATGGCTACACCTTC. V gene TRBV10-1 combines with J gene TRBJ1-2; 7 bases line up with TRBD1. Germline values: CDR1 WNHNN, CDR2 SYGVQD (reference sequence). This CDR3 is built from 15 residues. J gave up 1 base and V 5 bases, and 7 bases lay outside the gene matches.

This clonotype was observed a single time. This chain uses TRBV4-1 with TRBJ1-1; D gene uncertain. With 1 base removed from V and 5 bases from J, the gap between germline ends came to 14 bases. The CDR3 runs 15 residues. Per the germline V gene, CDR1 is MGHRA and CDR2 is YSYEKL. CDR3 region: CASSQGHSSVTEAFF. CDR3 nucleotide sequence: TGCGCCAGCAGCCAAGGACACTCGAGCGTGACTGAAGCTTTCTTT.

J is TRBJ2-2 and V is TRBV2; possible D gene TRBD1, 6 bases. The germline V and J ends were trimmed by 7 bases and 0 bases, with 15 bases remaining between them. This CDR3 region has 16 residues. Per the germline V gene, CDR1 is SNHLY and CDR2 is FYNNEI. The CDR3 coding sequence is TGTGCCAGCATAGGTGTGGACAGATCGAACACCGGGGAGCTGTTTTTT. Translation: CASIGVDRSNTGELFF.

This clonotype has only a few counts. The chain couples TRBV20-1 to TRBJ2-7, with a possible D match to TRBD2 (5 bases). The CDR3 covers 13 residues. Germline V gene data show CDR1 as DFQATT and CDR2 as SNEGSKA (reference sequence). This CDR3 reads CSGERPSSYEQYF. The DNA for the CDR3 is TGCAGCGGTGAGCGGCCTTCCTCCTACGAGCAGTACTTC.

The J gene is TRBJ2-3, the V gene TRBV7-6; D not resolved. From germline, CDR1 is SGHVS and CDR2 FNYEAQ. Trimming pared 2 bases from V and 1 base from J, leaving 7 bases between. The CDR3 has 14 residues. The CDR3 sequence is CASSLLSRTDTQYF. In DNA, the CDR3 is TGTGCCAGCAGCTTACTGTCTCGCACAGATACGCAGTATTTT.

The gene calls are TRBV4-2 and TRBJ2-3; 12 nucleotides align to TRBD2. Germline V CDR1 and CDR2: LGHNA, YNFKEQ. V gave up 0 bases and J gave up 9 bases; unmatched junction bases: 1. CDR3 size: 14 residues. Written as DNA, the CDR3 is TGTGCCAGCAGCCAAGATACTAGCGGGAGGACGCAGTATTTT. Protein product: CASSQDTSGRTQYF.

This clonotype was counted ten times or more. The chain couples TRBV4-1 to TRBJ1-1; 9 bases are a match to TRBD1. The V segment lost 4 bases and the J segment 4 bases; nucleotides outside the gene matches: 10. From germline, CDR1 is MGHRA and CDR2 YSYEKL. The CDR3 sequence is 16 residues long. This chain's CDR3 is CASSLSRTGALTEAFF. The CDR3 DNA reads TGCGCCAGCAGCCTCTCCAGGACAGGGGCTCTCACTGAAGCTTTCTTT.

This clonotype was counted many times. This chain links TRBV5-1 with TRBJ2-5; the D is unclear. CDR3 length: 9 residues. V was pared by 3 bases and J by 9 bases, with 3 bases between. The germline V gene encodes CDR1 SGHRS and CDR2 YFSETQ. CDR3: CASSYPQYF. CDR3 DNA: TGCGCCAGCAGCTATCCCCAGTACTTC.

The rearrangement links TRBV7-8 to TRBJ2-5; D is perhaps TRBD1 (5 bases). The CDR3 is 14 amino acids. Trimming cost V 5 bases and J 5 bases, with 15 bases left between them. Germline V gene sequence: CDR1 SGHVS, CDR2 FQNEAQ. The CDR3 loop is CASSEATAGETQYF. In nucleotides, the CDR3 is TGTGCCAGCAGCGAAGCCACGGCAGGGGAGACCCAGTACTTC.

The rearrangement joins TRBV12-3 or TRBV12-4 to TRBJ2-7, with D perhaps matching TRBD2 (6 bases). CDR3 length equals 15 residues. Trimming cost V 6 bases and J 0 bases, with 15 bases left between them. CDR3 sequence: CASSPGGSNSYEQYF. CDR3 coding DNA: TGTGCCAGCAGCCCCGGGGGTTCTAACTCCTACGAGCAGTACTTC.

The chain is built from TRBV6-5 and TRBJ2-2; D tentatively fits TRBD1 or TRBD2 (5 bases each). In germline, CDR1 is MNHEY, CDR2 SVGAGI. The CDR3 loop spans 17 amino acids. V lost 0 bases and J lost 3, with 14 bases in between. CDR3 nucleotides: TGTGCCAGCAGTTACTCGAGGGGTAGCAAGGACACCGGGGAGCTGTTTTTT. Protein: CASSYSRGSKDTGELFF.

The sample holds a few counts of this clonotype. This rearrangement joins TRBV5-1 to TRBJ2-2; the D is unclear. V was pared by 2 bases and J by 1 base, with 6 bases between. Germline V gene data show CDR1 as SGHRS and CDR2 as YFSETQ. The CDR3 length is 14 residues. For the CDR3, the DNA is TGCGCCAGCAGCTTTTTGAGGAACACCGGGGAGCTGTTTTTT. This sequence encodes CASSFLRNTGELFF.

The V gene is TRBV9, the J gene TRBJ2-3, with D possibly TRBD1 on 6 matching bases. Germline V gene sequence: CDR1 SGDLS, CDR2 YYNGEE. The V gene lost 3 bases and the J gene lost 1 base, with 18 bases spanning the gap. The CDR3 is 17 residues long. CDR3 amino acids: CASSGHRGQSGTDTQYF. CDR3 nucleotide sequence: TGTGCCAGCAGCGGACATAGAGGACAGAGTGGCACAGATACGCAGTATTTT.

The table lists this clonotype with a few counts. V and J are TRBV18 and TRBJ2-7; 7 positions agree with TRBD2. V shed 3 bases, J shed 3 bases, and the junction held 8 bases outside the gene matches. The CDR3 extends over 15 amino acids. CDR1 is KGHSH and CDR2 is LQKENI in the germline V gene. As DNA, the CDR3 is TGTGCCAGCTCACCGCCCCAAGAGCGGGGCTACGAGCAGTACTTC. It yields the protein CASSPPQERGYEQYF.

This clonotype appeared a few times. This chain links TRBV28 with TRBJ2-7, with a weak D call TRBD2 (5 bases). The V end was cut by 8 bases, the J end by 4 bases, with 9 bases between. The CDR3 sequence is 11 residues long. CDR1 is MDHEN, CDR2 SYDVKM, per germline. For the CDR3, the DNA is TGTGCCAGCGACCGGGGATACGAGCAGTACTTC. Translating gives CASDRGYEQYF.

The rearrangement links TRBV6-6 to TRBJ2-5; D possibly corresponds to TRBD2 (6 bases). Germline-derived CDR1 and CDR2 are MNHNY and SVGAGI (reference sequence). The V gene lost 8 bases and the J gene lost 5 bases, with 15 bases spanning the gap. The CDR3 contains 13 residues. The CDR3 DNA reads as TGTGCCAGCGGGCAGGGTGGGAGGGAGACCCAGTACTTC. Translation gives CASGQGGRETQYF.

This clonotype occurred a few times. The genes are TRBV5-1 and TRBJ1-2; D uncertain. Per germline, CDR1 SGHRS and CDR2 YFSETQ. The CDR3 loop spans 14 amino acids. The ends were cut back, 0 bases at V and 1 base at J, with 7 bases in the middle. The CDR3 DNA reads as TGCGCCAGCAGCTTGGCTCCCCGTAACTATGGCTACACCTTC. Translated, it gives CASSLAPRNYGYTF.

V and J are TRBV12-3 or TRBV12-4 and TRBJ1-1; D might be TRBD1 (5 bases). This CDR3 is 12 amino acids long. V was cut by 3 bases and J by 5 bases, with 7 bases left in between. CDR3 region: CASSFKGTEAFF. The CDR3 DNA follows: TGTGCCAGCAGTTTTAAGGGGACTGAAGCTTTCTTT.

This clonotype was picked up a small number of times. The chain employs TRBV7-9 and TRBJ1-1; weak D call: TRBD1 (5 bases). Trimming removed 6 bases from V and 6 bases from J, with 14 bases in between. The CDR3 contains 13 residues. CDR1 and CDR2 (germline): SEHNR, FQNEAQ (reference sequence). In DNA form, the CDR3 reads TGTGCCAGCAGACCGGGGGTAAGTCCTGAAGCTTTCTTT. It is translated as CASRPGVSPEAFF. The variable domain in full, completed from reference TRBV7-9 and TRBJ1-1, reads DTGVSQNPRHKITKRGQNVTFRCDPISEHNRLYWYRQTLGQGPEFLTYFQNEAQLEKSRLLSDRFSAERPKGSFSTLEIQRTEQGDSAMYLCASRPGVSPEAFFGQGTRLTVV.

This clonotype was counted between two and nine times. This rearrangement joins TRBV29-1 to TRBJ2-6, with D maybe TRBD1 (5 bases). Trimming stripped 4 bases from V and 2 bases from J, with 15 bases between. Germline lookup yields CDR1 SQVTM and CDR2 ANQGSEA. This CDR3 spans 16 amino acids. For the CDR3, the DNA is TGCAGCGTTGGACAGCCCGTTCTCACTGGGGCCAACGTCCTGACTTTC. Translated, it gives CSVGQPVLTGANVLTF.

This clonotype came up many times. The chain couples TRBV6-1 to TRBJ2-3, with TRBD1 matching over 11 bases. The CDR3 contains 15 residues. V trimming: 1 base; J trimming: 4 bases; junction bases outside the gene matches: 1. Germline CDR1 MNHNS, CDR2 SASEGT. The CDR3 reads CASSEGTGGADTQYF. The CDR3 coding sequence is TGTGCCAGCAGTGAAGGGACAGGGGGCGCAGATACGCAGTATTTT.

This chain links TRBV7-9 with TRBJ2-3, with 12 nucleotides matching TRBD2. The CDR3 consists of 16 residues. With 5 bases clipped from V and 4 bases from J, the junction kept 7 bases outside the gene matches. From germline, CDR1 is SEHNR and CDR2 FQNEAQ (reference sequence). CDR3 DNA: TGTGCCAGCAGCCCTCGGACTAGCGGGACCCCAGATACGCAGTATTTT. Residues: CASSPRTSGTPDTQYF.

This clonotype was recorded a few times. The rearrangement joins TRBV15 to TRBJ2-5; D possibly corresponds to TRBD1 (5 bases). This CDR3 is 12 amino acids long. Per germline, CDR1 LNHNV and CDR2 YYDKDF (reference sequence). V was cut by 6 bases and J by 5 bases, with 10 bases left in between. CDR3 DNA: TGTGCCACCAGTCTGCAGGGCGAGACCCAGTACTTC. Translated: CATSLQGETQYF.

The chain recombines TRBV4-1 with TRBJ1-1, with 7 bases that match TRBD1. CDR1 MGHRA and CDR2 YSYEKL come from the germline V gene. The junction had 9 bases not matched to a gene; V was cut back by 4 bases and J by 4 bases. This CDR3 region has 15 residues. The CDR3 DNA sequence: TGCGCCAGCAGCCTCTCCCTACAGGGGAGCACTGAAGCTTTCTTT. It yields the protein CASSLSLQGSTEAFF.

This clonotype was seen only a few times. This rearrangement joins TRBV6-6 to TRBJ2-1; TRBD2 is a possible D gene (5 bases). The germline V gene has CDR1 MNHNY and CDR2 SVGAGI (reference sequence). V gave up 8 bases and J gave up 4 bases, with 12 bases separating them. The CDR3 covers 13 residues. The CDR3 loop is CASHAGGYNEQFF. The CDR3, as DNA: TGTGCCAGCCACGCTGGCGGGTACAATGAGCAGTTCTTC.